Below, one T cell receptor (beta chain) is given with its context. This sample stems from a study of blood T cell repertoires in COVID-19. The method was immunoSEQ multiplex PCR; TCRdb's version includes in-frame clones alone and lacks a portion of them. The sample records about 140,000 clones, over 75% being singletons. Trimming took 3 bases from V and 0 from J, leaving 12 bases between them. This CDR3 has 15 amino acids. Germline loops: CDR1 MNHEY, CDR2 SVGAGI. The receptor was isolated from a man in his 70s with acute or convalescent COVID-19. This chain links TRBV6-5 with TRBJ2-7; D might be TRBD2 (5 bases). The sequencing input was peripheral blood. The CDR3 loop reads CASSYGRRSSYEQYF. The CDR3 nucleotides read TGTGCCAGCAGTTATGGGCGGAGGAGCTCCTACGAGCAGTACTTC.